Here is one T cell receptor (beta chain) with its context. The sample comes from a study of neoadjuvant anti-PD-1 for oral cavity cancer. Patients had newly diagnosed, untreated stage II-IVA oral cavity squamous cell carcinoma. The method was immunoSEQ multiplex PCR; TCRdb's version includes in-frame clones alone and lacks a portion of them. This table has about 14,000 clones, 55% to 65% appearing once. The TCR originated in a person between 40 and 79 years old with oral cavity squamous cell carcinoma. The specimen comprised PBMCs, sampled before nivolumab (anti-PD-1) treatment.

The CDR3 DNA follows: TGTGCCAGTAGTATAGTAAGGGTTTTTCCGACTGAAGCTTTCTTT. Translating gives CASSIVRVFPTEAFF. This sequence joins TRBV19 and TRBJ1-1; D is uncertain. Germline CDR1 LNHDA, CDR2 SQIVND (reference sequence). This CDR3 has 15 residues. V was shortened by 1 base and J by 5 bases, with 14 bases between the two germline ends. Together with reference TRBV19 and TRBJ1-1, the CDR3 gives the full variable domain: DGGITQSPKYLFRKEGQNVTLSCEQNLNHDAMYWYRQDPGQGLRLIYYSQIVNDFQKGDIAEGYSVSREKKESFPLTVTSAQKNPTAFYLCASSIVRVFPTEAFFGQGTRLTVV.